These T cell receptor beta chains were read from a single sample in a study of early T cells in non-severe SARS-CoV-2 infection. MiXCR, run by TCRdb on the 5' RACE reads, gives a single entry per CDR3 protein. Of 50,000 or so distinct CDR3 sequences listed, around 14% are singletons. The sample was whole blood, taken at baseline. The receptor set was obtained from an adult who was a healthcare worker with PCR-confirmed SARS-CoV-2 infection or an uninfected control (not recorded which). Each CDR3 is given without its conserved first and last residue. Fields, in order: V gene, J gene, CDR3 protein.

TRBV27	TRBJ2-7	ASSSKTPGHPYEQY
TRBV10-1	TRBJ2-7	ASSADTGGYEQY
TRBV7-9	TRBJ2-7	ASSPGTSGSVKQY
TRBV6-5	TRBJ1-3	ASSPRTGSGNTIY
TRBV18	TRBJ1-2	ASSPGADYGYT
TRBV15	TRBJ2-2	ATSGRVAGELF
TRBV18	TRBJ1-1	ASSPKGQNHGGTEAF
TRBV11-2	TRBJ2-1	ASSRGLNNEQF
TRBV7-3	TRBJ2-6	ASSLSPLSGANVLT
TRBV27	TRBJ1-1	ASSLDGPDTEAF
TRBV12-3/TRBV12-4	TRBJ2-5	ASSLIPTVEETQY
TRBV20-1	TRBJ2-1	SARRRRTSGGANEQF
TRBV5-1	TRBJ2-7	ASSLGGTGGEQY
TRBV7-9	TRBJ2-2	ATGRGRTGELF
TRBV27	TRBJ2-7	ASSGTGGYEQY
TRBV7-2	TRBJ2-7	ASSRVGGDEQY
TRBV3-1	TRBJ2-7	ASSLRERGEQY
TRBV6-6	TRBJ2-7	ASSYDSPSYEQY
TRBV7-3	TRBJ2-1	ASSWTSGRTYNEQF
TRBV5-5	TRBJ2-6	ASSLALPGANVLT
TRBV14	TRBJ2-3	ASSHTFGDTQY
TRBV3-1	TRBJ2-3	ASSQVAGSTDTQY
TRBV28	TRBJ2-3	ASSSLGGGQGTDTQY
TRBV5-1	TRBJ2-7	ASSLAGTGPSEQY
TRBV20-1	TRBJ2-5	SARVGETQY
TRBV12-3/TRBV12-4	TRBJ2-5	ASSFPGPRETQY
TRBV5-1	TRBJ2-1	ASSQGLAGNNEQF
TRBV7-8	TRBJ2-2	ASRRASRRDTGELF
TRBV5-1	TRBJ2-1	ASSLTGNSLNEQF
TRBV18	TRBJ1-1	ASSPLRETEAF
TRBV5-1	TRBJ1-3	ASSLPGGFGNTIY
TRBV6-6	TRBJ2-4	ASREGQGENIQY
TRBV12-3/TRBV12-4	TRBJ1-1	ASTRGGVNTEAF
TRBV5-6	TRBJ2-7	ASSLAGWAEQY
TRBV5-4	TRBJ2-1	ASTSGLAGVGNEQF
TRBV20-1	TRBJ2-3	SAPLAGLTDTQY
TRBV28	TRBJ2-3	AAGLAGGTDTQY
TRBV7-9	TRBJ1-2	ASSLAGGAGYT
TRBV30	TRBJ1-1	AWRTLSTLLGEAF
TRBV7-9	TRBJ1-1	ASSPGQNDMNTEAF
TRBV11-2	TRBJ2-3	ASSHPIAGVSDTQY
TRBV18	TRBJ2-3	ASSERQGSTDTQY
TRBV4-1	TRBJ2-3	ASSHDLRDTQY
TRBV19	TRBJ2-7	ASRRGGQGGYEQY
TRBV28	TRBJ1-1	ASSLETVQNTEAF
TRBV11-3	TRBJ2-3	ASSSATDTQY
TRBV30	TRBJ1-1	AWSPSGMNEAF
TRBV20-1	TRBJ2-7	SAGTPRQSYEQY
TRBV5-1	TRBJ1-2	ASSLEEGARGYT
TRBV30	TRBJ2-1	AWRTPGHSYNEQF
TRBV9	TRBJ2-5	ASSVAPAGTSGWETQY
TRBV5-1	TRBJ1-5	ASRLGLGSNQPQH
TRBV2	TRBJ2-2	ASLRRRTGELF
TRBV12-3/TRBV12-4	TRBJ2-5	ASSPRQRETQY
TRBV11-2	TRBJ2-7	ASSSDLGATYEQY